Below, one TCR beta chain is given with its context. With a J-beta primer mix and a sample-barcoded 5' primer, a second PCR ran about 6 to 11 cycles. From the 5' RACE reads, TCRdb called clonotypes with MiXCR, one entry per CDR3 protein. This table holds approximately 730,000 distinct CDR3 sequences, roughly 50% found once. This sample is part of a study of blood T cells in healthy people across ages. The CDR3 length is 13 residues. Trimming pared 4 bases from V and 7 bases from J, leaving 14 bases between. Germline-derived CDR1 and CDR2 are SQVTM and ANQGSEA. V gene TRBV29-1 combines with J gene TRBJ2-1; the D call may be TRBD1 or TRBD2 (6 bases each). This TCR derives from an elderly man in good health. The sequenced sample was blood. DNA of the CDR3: TGCAGCGTTGGGGGTCGGGGGCCTAATGAGCAGTTCTTC. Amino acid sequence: CSVGGRGPNEQFF.